This passage covers 2 T cell receptor beta chains from one sample sequenced in a study of identical twins (dated by TCRdb to about 2016). The library relied on 5' RACE. This sample was sequenced with an Illumina HiSeq 2000. In TCRdb, the public reads were trimmed at Q25 with fastp and aligned with MiXCR, with productive beta chains retained. Every CDR3 protein is listed once, alongside the most common genes and DNA of its rows. In all, the sample holds about 250,000 distinct CDR3 sequences, and 6% to 8.5% of those were seen once. The leading ten clones occupy around 5% of the sample. The data were also submitted as part of a second study, on yellow fever vaccine responses in identical twins.

Sequences were obtained from CD8+ T cells sorted from blood. Receptors were obtained from a woman between 18 and 29 years old in good health.

This clonotype was detected many times. DNA of the CDR3: TGCGCCAGCAGCAGTGGAGGCGGAACTGAAGCTTTCTTT. It translates to CASSSGGGTEAFF. This chain connects TRBV5-1 to TRBJ1-1; D gene uncertain. The CDR3 covers 13 residues. V lost 4 bases, J lost 5 bases, and 12 bases lay in between. Per germline, CDR1 SGHRS and CDR2 YFSETQ.

A few counts support this clonotype. This sequence joins TRBV29-1 and TRBJ2-7, with D possibly being TRBD1 (6 bases). V was clipped by 0 bases and J by 10 bases, with 16 bases between them. Germline loops: CDR1 SQVTM, CDR2 ANQGSEA. This CDR3 contains 13 residues. The CDR3 spells CSVEDRGSAGQYF. The CDR3 DNA follows: TGCAGCGTTGAAGACAGGGGATCTGCTGGACAGTACTTC.